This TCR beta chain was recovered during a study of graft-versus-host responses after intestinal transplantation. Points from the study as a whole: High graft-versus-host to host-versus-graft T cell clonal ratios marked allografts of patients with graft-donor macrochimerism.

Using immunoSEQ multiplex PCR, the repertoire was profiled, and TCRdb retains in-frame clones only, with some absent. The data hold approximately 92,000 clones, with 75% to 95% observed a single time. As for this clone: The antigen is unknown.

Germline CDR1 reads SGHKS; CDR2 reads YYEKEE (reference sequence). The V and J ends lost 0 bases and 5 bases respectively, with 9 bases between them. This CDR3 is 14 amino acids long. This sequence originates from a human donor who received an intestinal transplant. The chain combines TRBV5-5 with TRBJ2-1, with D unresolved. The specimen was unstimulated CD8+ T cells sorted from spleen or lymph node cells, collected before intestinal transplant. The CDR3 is CASSLEVANNEQFF. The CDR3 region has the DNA TGTGCCAGCAGCTTGGAGGTAGCAAACAATGAGCAGTTCTTC.